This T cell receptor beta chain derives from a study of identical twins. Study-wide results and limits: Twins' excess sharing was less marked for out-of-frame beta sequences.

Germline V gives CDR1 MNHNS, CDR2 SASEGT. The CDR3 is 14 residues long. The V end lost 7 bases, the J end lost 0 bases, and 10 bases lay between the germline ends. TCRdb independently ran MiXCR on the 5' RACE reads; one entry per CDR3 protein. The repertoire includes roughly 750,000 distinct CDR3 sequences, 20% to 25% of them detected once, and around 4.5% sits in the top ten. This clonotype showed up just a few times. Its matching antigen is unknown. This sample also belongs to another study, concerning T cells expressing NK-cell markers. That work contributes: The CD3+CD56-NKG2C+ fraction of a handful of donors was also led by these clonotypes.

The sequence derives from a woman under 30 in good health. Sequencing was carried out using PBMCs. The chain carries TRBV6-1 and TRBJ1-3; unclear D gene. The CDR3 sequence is CASIWLVSGNTIYF. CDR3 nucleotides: TGTGCCAGCATCTGGTTAGTCTCTGGAAACACCATATATTTT.